This T cell receptor beta chain was observed in a study of cytotoxic CD8 clonotypes in ibrutinib-treated CLL. V shed 10 bases and J 0 bases; nucleotides not matched to a gene: 8. The CDR3 consists of 16 residues. Germline V CDR1 and CDR2: LNHDA, SQIVND (reference sequence). Study results and limitations: A rise in clonality was seen at ibrutinib response, and a fall back toward baseline was seen at progression. Researchers report that baseline clonality outpaced age-matched healthy donors and tracked circulating CD8+ T-cell counts.

Target depth was 1 in 200,000 to 1 in 1 million T cells, about 10x per clonotype. Measured with immunoSEQ multiplex PCR; TCRdb has only the in-frame clones, and not every one. Found here are roughly 49,000 clones, approximately 87% of them singletons; the top ten hold roughly 22%. A word on this clone: Its antigen is undetermined.

Genomic DNA in a quantity of roughly 2.2 micrograms was derived from cryopreserved PBMCs for TCR beta libraries. The rearrangement joins TRBV19 to TRBJ2-1; 11 bases fit TRBD2. The sequence was obtained from a human donor with chronic lymphocytic leukemia. The specimen comprised PBMCs, sampled after 24 months of ibrutinib treatment. The CDR3 DNA reads as TGTGCCACCTCGACTAGCGGGATCCGCTCCTACAATGAGCAGTTCTTC. This gives the protein CATSTSGIRSYNEQFF.